This T cell receptor (beta chain) is drawn from a study of T cells in Graves' hyperthyroidism and ophthalmopathy. Looking at the study overall: Peripheral blood draws took place at initial diagnosis, ahead of any treatment.

V lost 0 bases and J lost 10; bases outside the gene matches: 5. Germline V gene lookup returns CDR1 SNHLY and CDR2 FYNNEI. The CDR3 spans 14 residues. RNA transcripts served as the template for amplifying TCR beta CDR3 regions. The HTBI primer set served for first-round RT-PCR of the TCR CDR3. TCRdb redid the calling of the multiplex PCR reads with MiXCR, one entry per CDR3 protein. This sample has 150,000 or so distinct CDR3 sequences, with over 8% found just once. PBMCs were collected from an approximately 10 ml volume of fresh peripheral blood. Many counts were recorded for this clonotype. The rearrangement joins TRBV2 to TRBJ1-1; 10 nucleotides line up with TRBD1. Sequenced: blood. The receptor comes from a young woman with Graves' hyperthyroidism that later progressed to Graves' ophthalmopathy. The chain's CDR3 is CASSEAGQGLGAFF. CDR3 bases: TGTGCCAGCAGTGAAGCGGGACAGGGGTTGGGAGCTTTCTTT.